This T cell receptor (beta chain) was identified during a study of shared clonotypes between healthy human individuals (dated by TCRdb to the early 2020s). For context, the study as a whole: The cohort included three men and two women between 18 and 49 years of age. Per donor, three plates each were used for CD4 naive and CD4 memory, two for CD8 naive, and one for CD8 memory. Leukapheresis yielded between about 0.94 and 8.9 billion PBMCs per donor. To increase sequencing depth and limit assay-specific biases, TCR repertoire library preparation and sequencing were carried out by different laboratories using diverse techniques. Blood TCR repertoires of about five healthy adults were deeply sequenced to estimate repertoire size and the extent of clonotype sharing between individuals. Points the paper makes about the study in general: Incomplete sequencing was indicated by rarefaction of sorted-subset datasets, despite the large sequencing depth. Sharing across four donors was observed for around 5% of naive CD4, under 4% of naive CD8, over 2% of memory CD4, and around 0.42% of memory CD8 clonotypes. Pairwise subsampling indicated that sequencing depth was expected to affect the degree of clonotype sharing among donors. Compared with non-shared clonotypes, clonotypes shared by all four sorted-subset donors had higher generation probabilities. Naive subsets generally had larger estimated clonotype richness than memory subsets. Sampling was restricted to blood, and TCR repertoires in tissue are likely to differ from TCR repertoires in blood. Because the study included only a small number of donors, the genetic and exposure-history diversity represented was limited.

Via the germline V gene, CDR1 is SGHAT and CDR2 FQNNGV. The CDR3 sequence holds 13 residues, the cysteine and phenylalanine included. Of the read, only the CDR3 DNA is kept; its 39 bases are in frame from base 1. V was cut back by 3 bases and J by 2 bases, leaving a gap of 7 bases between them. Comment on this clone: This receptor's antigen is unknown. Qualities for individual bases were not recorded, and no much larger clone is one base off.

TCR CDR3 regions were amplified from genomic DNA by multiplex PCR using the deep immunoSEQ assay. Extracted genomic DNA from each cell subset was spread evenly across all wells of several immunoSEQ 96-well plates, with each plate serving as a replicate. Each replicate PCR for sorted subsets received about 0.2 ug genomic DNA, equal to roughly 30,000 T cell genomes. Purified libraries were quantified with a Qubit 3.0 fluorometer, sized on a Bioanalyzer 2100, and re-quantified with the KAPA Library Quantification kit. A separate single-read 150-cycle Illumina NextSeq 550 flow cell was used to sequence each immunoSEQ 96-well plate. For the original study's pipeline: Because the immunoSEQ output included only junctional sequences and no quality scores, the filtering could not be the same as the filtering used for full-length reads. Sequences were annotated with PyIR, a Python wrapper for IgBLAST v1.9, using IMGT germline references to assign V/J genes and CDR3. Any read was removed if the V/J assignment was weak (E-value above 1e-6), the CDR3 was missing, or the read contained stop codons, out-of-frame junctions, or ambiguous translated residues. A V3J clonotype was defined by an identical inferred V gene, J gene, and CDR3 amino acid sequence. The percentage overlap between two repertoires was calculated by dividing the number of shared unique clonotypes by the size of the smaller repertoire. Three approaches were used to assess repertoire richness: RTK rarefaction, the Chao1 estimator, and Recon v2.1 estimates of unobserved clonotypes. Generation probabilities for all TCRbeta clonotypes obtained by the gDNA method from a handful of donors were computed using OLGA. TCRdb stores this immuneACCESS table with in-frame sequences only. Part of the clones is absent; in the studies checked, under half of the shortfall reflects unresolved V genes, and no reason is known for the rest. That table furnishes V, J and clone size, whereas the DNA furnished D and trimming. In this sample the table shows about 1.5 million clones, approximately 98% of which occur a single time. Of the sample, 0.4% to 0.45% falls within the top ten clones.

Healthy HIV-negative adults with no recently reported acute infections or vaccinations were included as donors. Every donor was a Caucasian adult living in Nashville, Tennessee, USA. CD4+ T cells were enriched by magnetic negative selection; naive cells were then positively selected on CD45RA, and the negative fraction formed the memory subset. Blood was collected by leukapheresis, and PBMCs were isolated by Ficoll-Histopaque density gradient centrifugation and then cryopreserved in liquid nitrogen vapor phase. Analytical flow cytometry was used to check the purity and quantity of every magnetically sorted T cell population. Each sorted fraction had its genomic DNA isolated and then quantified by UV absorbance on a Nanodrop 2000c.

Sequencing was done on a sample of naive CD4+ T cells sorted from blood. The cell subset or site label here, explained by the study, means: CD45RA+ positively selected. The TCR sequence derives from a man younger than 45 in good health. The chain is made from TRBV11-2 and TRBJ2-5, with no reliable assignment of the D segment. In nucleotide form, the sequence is TGTGCCAGCAGCTTTAGTTGGCAAGAGACCCAGTACTTC. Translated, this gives CASSFSWQETQYF.